These 18 T cell receptor beta chains share one sample of origin, sequenced in a study of Ad26.COV2.S vaccination and SARS-CoV-2 variants. The treatment: 15 to 20 received Ad26.COV2.S at low or high dose, single or two shots; five or six received placebo; per-sample allocation not given. All samples were drawn on day 63, counting from the first vaccine or placebo injection. Using immunoSEQ multiplex PCR, the repertoire was profiled, and TCRdb retains in-frame clones only, with some absent. Of some 340,000 clones in the sample, roughly 80% were seen once. Sample: peripheral blood, taken in a trial of Ad26.COV2.S vaccine versus placebo. These receptors were obtained from a person aged 18 to 59 who received the Ad26.COV2.S COVID-19 vaccine or a placebo.

The chain links TRBV5-4 to TRBJ2-1, with D perhaps TRBD1 (6 bases). Germline V gives CDR1 SGHNT, CDR2 YYREEE (reference sequence). V lost 5 bases and J lost 4, with 13 bases in between. This CDR3 spans 14 amino acids. CDR3 coding DNA: TGTGCCAGCAGTCTCCGGACAGCATACAATGAGCAGTTCTTC. It codes for CASSLRTAYNEQFF.

The gene calls are TRBV5-5 and TRBJ1-6; D gene unclear. CDR3 length equals 13 residues. V lost 4 bases and J lost 13, with 15 bases in between. Per the germline V gene, CDR1 is SGHKS and CDR2 is YYEKEE (reference sequence). The CDR3: CASSLGPGVPLHF. The CDR3 nucleotides read TGTGCCAGCAGCCTCGGACCCGGAGTCCCCCTCCACTTT.

V is TRBV24-1 and J is TRBJ2-3; TRBD2 might be the D (5 bases). V shed 10 bases and J shed 3 bases, with 19 bases lying between them. The CDR3 contains 15 residues. Looked up from germline, CDR1 is KGHDR and CDR2 is SFDVKD. The CDR3 DNA reads as TGTGCCACGGGAACGAGCGGAGAAGCAACAGATACGCAGTATTTT. Translation gives CATGTSGEATDTQYF.

The J gene is TRBJ2-7, the V gene TRBV6-2 or TRBV6-3; TRBD1 matches 8 bases. This CDR3 is 15 amino acids long. Germline V lookup: CDR1 MNHEY, CDR2 SVGEGT. The ends lost 5 bases at V and 4 bases at J; junction bases unmatched: 10. CDR3 residues: CASSTYRGSWYEQYF. The CDR3 DNA reads as TGTGCCAGCAGTACATACAGGGGGTCCTGGTACGAGCAGTACTTC.

DNA for the CDR3: TGTGCCAGCAGCACAGGGTTACACCCTTCCGAGCAGTACTTC. As protein: CASSTGLHPSEQYF. The V gene is TRBV7-2, the J gene TRBJ2-7; TRBD1 might be the D (6 bases). CDR1 is SGHTA, CDR2 FQGNSA, per germline. The CDR3 has 14 residues. V was clipped by 5 bases and J by 6 bases, with 17 bases between them.

The chain employs TRBV19 and TRBJ2-2; possibly TRBD1 for D (5 bases). The CDR3 extends over 15 amino acids. Germline V gives CDR1 LNHDA, CDR2 SQIVND (reference sequence). Trimming shortened V by 3 bases and J by 4 bases, and 12 bases separated the two germline ends. The CDR3 sequence: CASSMSGLGTGELFF. The CDR3 coding sequence is TGTGCCAGTAGTATGTCAGGGCTCGGCACCGGGGAGCTGTTTTTT. Together with reference TRBV19 and TRBJ2-2, the CDR3 gives the full variable domain: DGGITQSPKYLFRKEGQNVTLSCEQNLNHDAMYWYRQDPGQGLRLIYYSQIVNDFQKGDIAEGYSVSREKKESFPLTVTSAQKNPTAFYLCASSMSGLGTGELFFGEGSRLTVL.

The V gene is TRBV2, the J gene TRBJ1-3; D is unresolved. The germline V and J ends were trimmed by 4 bases and 2 bases, with 12 bases remaining between them. CDR1 is SNHLY, CDR2 FYNNEI, per germline. The CDR3 extends over 15 amino acids. Here the CDR3 reads CASSGQPLAGNTIYF. The CDR3 bases are TGTGCCAGCAGTGGTCAGCCACTGGCTGGAAACACCATATATTTT.

The genes are TRBV30 and TRBJ2-7; D is undetermined. The ends were cut back, 1 base at V and 5 bases at J, with 6 bases in the middle. The CDR3 is 11 residues long. Germline lookup yields CDR1 GTSNPN and CDR2 SVGIG (reference sequence). CDR3 sequence: CAWSEGNEQYF. CDR3 nucleotides: TGTGCCTGGAGTGAAGGTAACGAGCAGTACTTC. Full variable domain (outside the CDR3, taken from reference TRBV30 and TRBJ2-7): SQTIHQWPATLVQPVGSPLSLECTVEGTSNPNLYWYRQAAGRGLQLLFYSVGIGQISSEVPQNLSASRPQDRQFILSSKKLLLSDSGFYLCAWSEGNEQYFGPGTRLTVT.

This clone was seen only once. The chain uses TRBV5-1 and TRBJ2-3; 10 bases match TRBD2. V shed 0 bases, J shed 5 bases, and the junction held 9 bases outside the gene matches. CDR1 SGHRS and CDR2 YFSETQ come from the germline V gene. CDR3 length: 17 amino acids. Written as DNA, the CDR3 is TGCGCCAGCAGCTTGGGGACTAGCGGAGGCGGAGGAGATACGCAGTATTTT. Its translation: CASSLGTSGGGGDTQYF.

This clone was recorded a few times. The chain carries TRBV2 and TRBJ2-2, with unresolved D. The CDR3 runs 14 residues. Trimming took 4 bases from V and 2 from J, leaving 8 bases between them. Germline-derived CDR1 and CDR2 are SNHLY and FYNNEI. The CDR3 bases are TGTGCCAGCAGTGGGAGAGGCAACACCGGGGAGCTGTTTTTT. Amino acid sequence: CASSGRGNTGELFF.

This clone has a single count. The chain has TRBV9 and TRBJ2-1, with a weak D call TRBD1 (6 bases). Trimming shortened V by 0 bases and J by 0 bases, and 19 bases separated the two germline ends. The CDR3 consists of 19 residues. The germline CDR1 and CDR2 sequences are SGDLS and YYNGEE. The CDR3 DNA follows: TGTGCCAGCAGCGTAGGTTTGGAGGTGGGGACAAGCTCCTACAATGAGCAGTTCTTC. It encodes CASSVGLEVGTSSYNEQFF.

The rearrangement links TRBV21-1 to TRBJ2-5; TRBD2 reflects the table's D call only, with no check against the DNA. TRBV21-1 is deemed a pseudogene. The CDR3 runs to 16 residues. For the CDR3, the DNA is TGTGCCAGCAGCACTTGGACTAGGGCGCTGAACGAGACCCAGTACTTC. Its translation: CASSTWTRALNETQYF.

The V and J genes are TRBV6-5 and TRBJ2-1; 10 nucleotides align to TRBD2. Germline values: CDR1 MNHEY, CDR2 SVGAGI. CDR3 length equals 14 residues. The ends lost 7 bases at V and 4 bases at J; junction bases unmatched: 4. CDR3 sequence reads: CASTRTSGYNEQFF. The CDR3 nucleotides are TGTGCCAGCACCAGGACTAGCGGATACAATGAGCAGTTCTTC.

The chain combines TRBV3-1 (or the pseudogene TRBV3-2) with TRBJ2-1; D not certain. Per germline, CDR1 LGHDT and CDR2 YNNKEL (reference sequence). The length of the CDR3 is 15 residues. V was pared by 0 bases and J by 7 bases, with 13 bases between. The CDR3 DNA is TGTGCCAGCAGCCAAGACCCCTTTTCCAGAAATGAGCAGTTCTTC. Residues: CASSQDPFSRNEQFF.

The rearrangement links TRBV29-1 to TRBJ1-2; 7 bases are shared with TRBD1. From germline, CDR1 is SQVTM and CDR2 ANQGSEA. This CDR3 region has 12 residues. With V trimmed by 8 bases and J by 7 bases, 10 bases remained unmatched. CDR3 coding DNA: TGCAGCACATCGACAGGGATCGGTGGCTACACCTTC. Its translation is CSTSTGIGGYTF.

The chain recombines TRBV11-2 with TRBJ2-7; a weak D match, TRBD1 (6 bases). V lost 1 base, J lost 3 bases, and 13 bases lay in between. Germline CDR1 reads SGHAT; CDR2 reads FQNNGV. The CDR3 length is 15 residues. CDR3 region: CASSLGAGAIYEQYF. The CDR3 nucleotides read TGTGCCAGCAGCTTAGGGGCAGGGGCGATCTACGAGCAGTACTTC.

This clone was found once. The chain joins TRBV29-1 to TRBJ1-2; the match to TRBD1 covers 8 bases. The V segment lost 4 bases and the J segment 1 base; nucleotides outside the gene matches: 8. CDR3 length: 15 residues. Germline lookup yields CDR1 SQVTM and CDR2 ANQGSEA. The CDR3 region is CSVASTGDFNYGYTF. As DNA, the CDR3 is TGCAGCGTTGCATCGACAGGGGATTTTAACTATGGCTACACCTTC.

The V and J genes are TRBV6-5 and TRBJ1-2, with 7 bases that match TRBD1. The CDR3 has 14 residues. V gave up 5 bases and J gave up 5 bases; unmatched junction bases: 8. CDR1 and CDR2 from the germline V gene are MNHEY and SVGAGI. The CDR3 region is CASSRGQARYGYTF. CDR3 DNA: TGTGCCAGCAGTCGAGGACAGGCGCGGTATGGCTACACCTTC.